The 8 T cell receptor beta chains presented below share a single source sample, sequenced in a study of beta chain features in type 1 diabetes. The isolated RNA, all of it, was reverse transcribed, so expressed TCRB transcripts were what got sequenced. Assay used: immunoSEQ multiplex PCR; TCRdb lists only in-frame clones, some missing. The table has some 99,000 clones, 40% seen once. Sequenced material: stem cell memory CD4+ T cells from blood. The receptors derive from a woman under 30 in good health.

This clone was counted only a few times. The germline gene is not matched at one end of the junction; a read error may be the cause. The rearrangement links TRBV9 to TRBJ2-5, with 9 bases aligning to TRBD2. CDR3 size: 15 residues. The germline CDR1 and CDR2 sequences are SGDLS and YYNGEE. CDR3 amino acids: CASSVRAGGQGTQYF. As DNA, the CDR3 is TGTGCCAGCAGCGTACGAGCGGGAGGCCAAGGGACCCAGTACTTC.

This clone was recorded once. The V and J genes are TRBV28 and TRBJ2-1; 11 nucleotides agree with TRBD2. Germline V gives CDR1 MDHEN, CDR2 SYDVKM. The J segment lost 4 bases and the V segment lost 3 bases, leaving 2 bases of the junction unmatched. CDR3 length: 15 amino acids. CDR3 in amino acids: CASSLGLAAYNEQFF. The CDR3 DNA follows: TGTGCCAGCAGTTTGGGACTAGCGGCATACAATGAGCAGTTCTTC.

V usage is TRBV2 and J usage is TRBJ2-1; tentatively, D is TRBD2 (6 bases). This CDR3 spans 16 amino acids. Germline-derived CDR1 and CDR2 are SNHLY and FYNNEI. The germline V and J ends were trimmed by 4 bases and 3 bases, with 16 bases remaining between them. The CDR3 nucleotides are TGTGCCAGCAGTGGCCAAGCTAGCGCCCTCTACAATGAGCAGTTCTTC. It translates to CASSGQASALYNEQFF.

This clone has more than one count but fewer than ten. The chain employs TRBV19 and TRBJ1-5; no definite D call. The germline CDR1 and CDR2 sequences are LNHDA and SQIVND (reference sequence). The germline V and J ends were trimmed by 7 bases and 5 bases, with 9 bases remaining between them. CDR3 length: 12 amino acids. CDR3 DNA: TGTGCCAGTAATATGGCCCATCAGCCCCAGCATTTT. Protein: CASNMAHQPQHF.

The chain carries TRBV11-2 and TRBJ2-7; possibly TRBD1 for D (5 bases). In germline, CDR1 is SGHAT, CDR2 FQNNGV. This CDR3 spans 16 amino acids. With 5 bases removed from V and 0 bases from J, the gap between germline ends came to 17 bases. CDR3 sequence: CASSNILQVLSYEQYF. The CDR3 nucleotides read TGTGCCAGCAGCAACATCTTACAGGTTCTCTCCTACGAGCAGTACTTC.

The CDR3 sequence: CATSRRGLAGGYEQFF. Written as DNA, the CDR3 is TGTGCCACCAGCAGACGGGGACTAGCGGGGGGGTATGAGCAGTTCTTC. This sequence joins TRBV15 and TRBJ2-1, with 16 bases identical to TRBD2. V lost 2 bases and J lost 8; bases outside the gene matches: 3. This CDR3 has 16 amino acids. CDR1 and CDR2 from the germline V gene are LNHNV and YYDKDF (reference sequence).

The J gene is TRBJ2-7, the V gene TRBV7-2; 10 nucleotides match TRBD1. The CDR3 consists of 13 residues. Unmatched junction bases numbered 4, after V lost 6 bases and J lost 5 bases. Germline V CDR1 and CDR2: SGHTA, FQGNSA. As DNA, the CDR3 is TGTGCCAGCAGGGGGACAGGGGCCCACGAGCAGTACTTC. It yields the protein CASRGTGAHEQYF.

This rearrangement joins TRBV7-2 to TRBJ2-5; 8 bases line up with TRBD1. Germline V gene data show CDR1 as SGHTA and CDR2 as FQGNSA. V lost 5 bases to trimming and J lost 7 bases; unmatched junction nucleotides: 6. The CDR3 is 13 amino acids. The CDR3 here is CASSRGQGGTQYF. Written as DNA, the CDR3 is TGTGCCAGCAGCCGTGGACAGGGAGGGACCCAGTACTTC.